This TCR beta chain derives from a study of cytomegalovirus exposure and HLA in healthy donors. The CDR3 sequence is 16 residues long. V lost 5 bases, J lost 5 bases, and 10 bases stayed unmatched. Germline CDR1 is LGHNA and CDR2 is YNFKEQ. With regard to this clone: Antigen specificity is unknown.

Assay: immunoSEQ multiplex PCR; the TCRdb copy retains only in-frame clones and omits some. The table shows 97,000 or so clones, with around 90% occurring only once. Study-wide findings and caveats: The study designated 150 or so TCR beta chains cytomegalovirus-associated.

The V and J genes are TRBV4-2 and TRBJ2-2; 8 bases agree with TRBD2. Input material: PBMCs. The receptor was derived from a woman in her twenties or thirties in good health and CMV-seronegative. The CDR3: CASSDAGLGPTGELFF. In DNA form, the CDR3 reads TGTGCCAGCAGCGACGCGGGACTAGGACCTACCGGGGAGCTGTTTTTT.